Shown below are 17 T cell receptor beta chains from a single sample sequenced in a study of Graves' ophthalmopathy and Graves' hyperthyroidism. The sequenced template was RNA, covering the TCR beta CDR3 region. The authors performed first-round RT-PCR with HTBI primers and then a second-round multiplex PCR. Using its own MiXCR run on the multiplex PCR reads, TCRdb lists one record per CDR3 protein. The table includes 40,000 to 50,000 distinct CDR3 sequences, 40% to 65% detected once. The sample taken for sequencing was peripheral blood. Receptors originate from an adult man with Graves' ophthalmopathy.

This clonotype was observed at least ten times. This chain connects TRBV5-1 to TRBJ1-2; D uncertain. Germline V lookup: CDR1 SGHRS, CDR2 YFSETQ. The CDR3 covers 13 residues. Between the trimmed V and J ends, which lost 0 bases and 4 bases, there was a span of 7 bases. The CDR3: CASSLAGSYGYTF. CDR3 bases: TGCGCCAGCAGCTTGGCCGGCAGCTATGGCTACACCTTC. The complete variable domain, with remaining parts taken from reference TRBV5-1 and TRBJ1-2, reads KAGVTQTPRYLIKTRGQQVTLSCSPISGHRSVSWYQQTPGQGLQFLFEYFSETQRNKGNFPGRFSGRQFSNSRSEMNVSTLELGDSALYLCASSLAGSYGYTFGSGTRLTVV.

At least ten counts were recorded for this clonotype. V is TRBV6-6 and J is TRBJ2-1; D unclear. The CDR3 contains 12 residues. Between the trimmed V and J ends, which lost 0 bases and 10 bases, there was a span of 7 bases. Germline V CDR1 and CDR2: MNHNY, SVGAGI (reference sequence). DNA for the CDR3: TGTGCCAGCAGTTACTCGAAGACCGAGCAGTTCTTC. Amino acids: CASSYSKTEQFF.

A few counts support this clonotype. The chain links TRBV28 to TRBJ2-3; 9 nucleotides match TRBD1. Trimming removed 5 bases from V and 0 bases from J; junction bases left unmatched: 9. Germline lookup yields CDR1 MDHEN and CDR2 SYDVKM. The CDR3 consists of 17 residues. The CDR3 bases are TGTGCCAGCAGTCCTGCCGGGACAGGGATTAGCACAGATACGCAGTATTTT. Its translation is CASSPAGTGISTDTQYF.

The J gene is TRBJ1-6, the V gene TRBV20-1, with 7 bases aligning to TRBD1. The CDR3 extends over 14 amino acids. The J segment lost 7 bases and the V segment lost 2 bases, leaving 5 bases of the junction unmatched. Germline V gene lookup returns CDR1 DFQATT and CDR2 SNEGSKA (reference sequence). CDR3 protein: CSARKGANNSPLHF. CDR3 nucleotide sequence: TGCAGTGCTAGAAAGGGGGCAAACAATTCACCCCTCCACTTT.

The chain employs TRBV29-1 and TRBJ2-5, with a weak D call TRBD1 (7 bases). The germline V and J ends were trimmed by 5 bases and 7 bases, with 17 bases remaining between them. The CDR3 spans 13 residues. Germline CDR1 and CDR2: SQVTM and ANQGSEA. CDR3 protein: CSVPRQGGGTQYF. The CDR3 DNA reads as TGCAGCGTTCCTCGACAGGGAGGAGGGACCCAGTACTTC.

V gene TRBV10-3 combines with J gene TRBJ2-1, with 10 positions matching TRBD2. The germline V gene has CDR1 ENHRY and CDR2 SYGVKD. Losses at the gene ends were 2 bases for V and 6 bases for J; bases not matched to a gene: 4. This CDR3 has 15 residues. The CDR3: CAISERVAGGNEQFF. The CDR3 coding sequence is TGTGCCATCAGTGAGAGGGTAGCGGGGGGCAATGAGCAGTTCTTC.

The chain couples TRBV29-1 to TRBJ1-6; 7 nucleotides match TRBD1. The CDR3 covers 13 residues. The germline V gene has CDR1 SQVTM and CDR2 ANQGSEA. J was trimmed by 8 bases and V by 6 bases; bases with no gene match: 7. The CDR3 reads CSVGDREDSPLHF. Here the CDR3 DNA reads TGCAGCGTCGGAGACAGGGAGGATTCACCCCTCCACTTT.

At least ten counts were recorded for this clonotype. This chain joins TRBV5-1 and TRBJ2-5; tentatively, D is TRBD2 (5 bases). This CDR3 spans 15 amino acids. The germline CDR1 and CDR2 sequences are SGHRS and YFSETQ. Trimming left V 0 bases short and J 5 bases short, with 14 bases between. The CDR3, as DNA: TGCGCCAGCAGCTTGGGGGCTACCCCGGGGGAGACCCAGTACTTC. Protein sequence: CASSLGATPGETQYF.

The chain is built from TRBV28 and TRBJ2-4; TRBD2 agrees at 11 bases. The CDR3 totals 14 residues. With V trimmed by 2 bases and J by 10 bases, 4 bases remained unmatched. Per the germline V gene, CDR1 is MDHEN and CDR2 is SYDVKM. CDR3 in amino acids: CASSLIAGGRIQYF. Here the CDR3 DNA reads TGTGCCAGCAGTTTAATAGCGGGGGGGAGGATTCAGTACTTC.

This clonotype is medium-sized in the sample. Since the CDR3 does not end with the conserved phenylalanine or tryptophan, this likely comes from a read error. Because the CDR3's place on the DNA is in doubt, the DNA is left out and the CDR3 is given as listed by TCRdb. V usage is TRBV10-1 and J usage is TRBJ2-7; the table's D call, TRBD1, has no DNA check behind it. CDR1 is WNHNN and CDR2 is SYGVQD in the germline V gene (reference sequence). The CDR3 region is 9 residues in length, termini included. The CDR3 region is CASSESREI.

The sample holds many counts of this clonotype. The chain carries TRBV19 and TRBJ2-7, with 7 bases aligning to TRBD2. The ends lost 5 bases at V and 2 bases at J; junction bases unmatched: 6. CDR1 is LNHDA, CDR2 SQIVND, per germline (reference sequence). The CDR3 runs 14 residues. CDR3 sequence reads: CASSYERGAYEQYF. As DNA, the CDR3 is TGTGCCAGTAGTTATGAGCGGGGAGCCTACGAGCAGTACTTC.

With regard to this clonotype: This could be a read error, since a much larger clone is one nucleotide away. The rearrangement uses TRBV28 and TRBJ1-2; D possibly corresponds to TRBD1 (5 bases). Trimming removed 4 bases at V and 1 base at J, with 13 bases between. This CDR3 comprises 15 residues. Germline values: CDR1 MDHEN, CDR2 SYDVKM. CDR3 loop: CASSSAGTLNYGYTF. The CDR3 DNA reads TGTGCCAGCAGTTCCGCCGGGACGCTTAACTATGGCTACACCTTC.

CDR3 nucleotides: TGTGCCGGAGCCCCGGCAGGGACCTCACCCCTCCACTTT. Its protein product is CAGAPAGTSPLHF. The rearrangement uses TRBV2 and TRBJ1-6; D is perhaps TRBD1 (5 bases). This CDR3 spans 13 amino acids. From germline, CDR1 is SNHLY and CDR2 FYNNEI. Between the trimmed V and J ends, which lost 11 bases and 10 bases, there was a span of 18 bases. The complete variable domain, with remaining parts taken from reference TRBV2 and TRBJ1-6, reads EPEVTQTPSHQVTQMGQEVILRCVPISNHLYFYWYRQILGQKVEFLVSFYNNEISEKSEIFDDQFSVERPDGSNFTLKIRSTKLEDSAMYFCAGAPAGTSPLHFGNGTRLTVT.

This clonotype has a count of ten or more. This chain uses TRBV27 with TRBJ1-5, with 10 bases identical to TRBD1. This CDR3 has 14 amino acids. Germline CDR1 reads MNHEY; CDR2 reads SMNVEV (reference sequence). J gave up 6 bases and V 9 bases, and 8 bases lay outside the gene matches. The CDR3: CASSGQGVGQPQHF. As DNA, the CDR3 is TGTGCCAGTTCAGGACAGGGGGTAGGTCAGCCCCAGCATTTT.

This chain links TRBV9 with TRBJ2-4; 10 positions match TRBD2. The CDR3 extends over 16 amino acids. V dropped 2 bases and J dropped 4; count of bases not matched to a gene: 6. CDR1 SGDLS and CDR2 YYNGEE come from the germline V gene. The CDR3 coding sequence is TGTGCCAGCAGCGTGGGGTCTAGCGGGAGAAAAAACATTCAGTACTTC. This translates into CASSVGSSGRKNIQYF.

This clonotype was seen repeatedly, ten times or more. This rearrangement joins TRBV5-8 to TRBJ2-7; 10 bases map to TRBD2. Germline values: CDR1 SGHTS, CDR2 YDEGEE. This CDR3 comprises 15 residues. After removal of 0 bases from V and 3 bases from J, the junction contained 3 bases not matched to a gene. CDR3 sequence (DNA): TGTGCCAGCAGCTTGGATTTAGCGGGGGGCTACGAGCAGTACGTC. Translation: CASSLDLAGGYEQYV.

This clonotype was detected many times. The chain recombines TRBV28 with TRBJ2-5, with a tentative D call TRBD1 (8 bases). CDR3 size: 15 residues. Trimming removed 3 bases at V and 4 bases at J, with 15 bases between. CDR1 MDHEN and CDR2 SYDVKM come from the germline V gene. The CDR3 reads CASSFTGGDRETQYF. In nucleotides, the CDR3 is TGTGCCAGCAGTTTCACAGGGGGGGATAGAGAGACCCAGTACTTC. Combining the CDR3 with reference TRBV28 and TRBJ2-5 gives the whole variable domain DVKVTQSSRYLVKRTGEKVFLECVQDMDHENMFWYRQDPGLGLRLIYFSYDVKMKEKGDIPEGYSVSREKKERFSLILESASTNQTSMYLCASSFTGGDRETQYFGPGTRLLVL.